The source of this TCR beta chain is a study of Ad26.COV2.S vaccination and SARS-CoV-2 variants. Looking at the study overall: Among those in the COV1001 Ad26.COV2.S trial arm was the donor. Ad26.COV2.S, an intramuscular injection, was given once or twice 56 days apart.

Clones were sequenced by immunoSEQ multiplex PCR, and TCRdb holds only the in-frame ones, with some missing. Of 380,000 or so clones listed, roughly four fifths are singletons. Treatment described: approximately 18 received Ad26.COV2.S at low or high dose, single or two shots; roughly five received placebo; per-sample allocation not given. Day 63 following the first vaccine or placebo injection was when the samples were taken. Germline lookup yields CDR1 DFQATT and CDR2 SNEGSKA (reference sequence). Trimming shortened V by 3 bases and J by 4 bases, and 13 bases separated the two germline ends. This CDR3 contains 13 residues.

The chain combines TRBV20-1 with TRBJ2-7; D remains ambiguous. Specimen: peripheral blood, collected in a trial of Ad26.COV2.S vaccine versus placebo. This clonotype was obtained from a person between 18 and 60 years old who received the Ad26.COV2.S COVID-19 vaccine or a placebo. The CDR3 spells CSASQASGYEQYF. CDR3 DNA: TGCAGTGCTAGTCAAGCCTCTGGATACGAGCAGTACTTC.